This TCR beta chain comes out of a study of post-analysis software for immune sequencing data. Study conclusions and caveats: Among multiple sclerosis patients, normalized Chao1 diversity was significantly below that of controls. The five TRBV segments detected at higher frequency in patients than in controls included TRBV5-6, TRBV5-1 and TRBV20-1.

As regards this clonotype: The target antigen is unknown.

V lost 3 bases to trimming and J lost 2 bases, with 14 bases between them. Germline V CDR1 and CDR2: SGHAT, FQDESV (reference sequence). This CDR3 region has 16 residues. Unique molecular identifiers tagged the TCR beta cDNA libraries. It was from roughly 1.1 to 9.2 million T cells that some 460,000 cDNA molecules came. TCRdb ran MiXCR on the PCR reads and lists one entry per CDR3 protein. Of 650,000 to 900,000 distinct CDR3 sequences in the sample, 35% to 55% were seen once. The gene calls are TRBV11-1 and TRBJ2-4; tentatively, D is TRBD2 (6 bases). The sequenced sample was blood. This receptor was taken from a girl aged 10-17 years with multiple sclerosis. The CDR3 sequence: CASSFPGASSKNIQYF. DNA of the CDR3: TGTGCCAGCAGCTTTCCGGGAGCCAGTTCCAAAAACATTCAGTACTTC.